Reported below is one TCR beta chain. A single count supports this clone. Its cognate antigen has yet to be identified. No much larger clonotype is one base removed from it; base qualities were not supplied. The sample belongs to a study of shared clonotypes between healthy human individuals (TCRdb year 2020). Turning to the overall study: Three men and a couple of women, aged 18 to 49 years, made up the cohort. To increase sequencing depth and limit assay-specific biases, TCR repertoire library preparation and sequencing were carried out by different laboratories using diverse techniques. To estimate repertoire size and how much clonotypes are shared between individuals, the study performed deep sequencing of blood TCR repertoires from about five healthy adults. Between about 0.85 and 9.5 billion PBMCs per donor were obtained by leukapheresis. Per donor, three plates each were used for CD4 naive and CD4 memory, two for CD8 naive, and one for CD8 memory. Overall results and qualifications from the work: Even with the large sequencing depth, rarefaction of the sorted-subset datasets indicated that sequencing was incomplete. Compared with non-shared clonotypes, the clonotypes found in all four sorted-subset donors had higher generation probabilities. Sampling was limited to blood, and TCR repertoires in tissue likely differ from TCR repertoires in blood. The small number of donors limited the genetic and exposure-history diversity represented. Pairwise subsampling led to the expectation that sequencing depth would affect the degree of clonotype sharing among donors. Across a handful of donors, 5% to 6% of naive CD4, over 3% of naive CD8, around 2.5% of memory CD4, and 0.3% to 0.45% of memory CD8 clonotypes were shared. Naive subsets generally had larger estimated clonotype richness than memory subsets.

The donors were healthy, HIV-negative adults who had no recently reported acute infections or vaccinations. Only Caucasian adults living in Nashville, Tennessee, USA were represented among the donors. Magnetic negative selection was used to enrich CD4+ T cells, after which naive cells were positively selected on CD45RA and the negative fraction became the memory subset. Blood was obtained by leukapheresis, after which PBMCs were separated by Ficoll-Histopaque density gradient centrifugation and cryopreserved in liquid nitrogen vapor phase. Analytical flow cytometry was used to check the purity and quantity of each magnetically sorted T cell population. From each sorted fraction, genomic DNA was isolated and quantified by UV absorbance on a Nanodrop 2000c. V was cut back by 1 base and J by 3 bases, leaving a gap of 7 bases between them. From the cysteine up to the phenylalanine, the CDR3 has a length of 13 residues. Of the read, only the CDR3 DNA is kept; its 39 bases are in frame from base 1. According to the germline V gene (reference sequence), CDR1 reads LNHDA and CDR2 reads SQIVND.

TCR CDR3 regions were amplified from genomic DNA by multiplex PCR using the deep immunoSEQ assay. Genomic DNA extracted from each cell subset was distributed evenly over all wells of several immunoSEQ 96-well plates, and each plate served as one replicate. For sorted subsets, about 0.2 ug genomic DNA, equal to 30,000 or so T cell genomes, was loaded into each replicate PCR. Purified libraries were quantified with a Qubit 3.0 fluorometer, sized on a Bioanalyzer 2100, and re-quantified with the KAPA Library Quantification kit. A separate single-read 150-cycle Illumina NextSeq 550 flow cell was used to sequence each immunoSEQ 96-well plate. As for the authors' bioinformatics: Because the immunoSEQ output held only junctional sequences and lacked quality scores, the filtering could not match the filtering applied to full-length reads. To assign V/J genes and CDR3, sequences were annotated using PyIR, a Python wrapper for IgBLAST v1.9, with IMGT germline references. Reads with weak V/J assignments (E-value above 1e-6), missing CDR3, stop codons, out-of-frame junctions, or ambiguous translated residues were removed. A V3J clonotype was defined by an identical inferred V gene, J gene, and CDR3 amino acid sequence. Percentage overlap between repertoires was computed as shared unique clonotypes divided by the size of the smaller repertoire. RTK rarefaction, the Chao1 estimator, and Recon v2.1 estimates of unobserved clonotypes were used to assess repertoire richness. Generation probabilities for all TCRbeta clonotypes obtained by the gDNA method from four donors were computed using OLGA. Here the immuneACCESS table is served through TCRdb, limited to in-frame sequences with V and J called. Missing clones are a known gap in these copies; in checked studies unresolved V genes cover under half, and the rest lacks a known reason. The V and J calls and the clone size are those of that table, but D and trimming were determined from the DNA. The sample yields 2 million or so clones; around 95% were counted once. The ten largest clonotypes hold more than 0.1% of the sample.

Sample: naive CD4+ T cells sorted from blood. This sample's cell subset or site label indicates: CD45RA+ positively selected. The chain joins TRBV19 to TRBJ2-7; the D gene cannot be named for sure. The origin of this receptor is a man aged 18 to 35 in good health. The CDR3 sequence is CASSIVSVYEQYF. The nucleotide sequence reads TGTGCCAGTAGTATAGTTTCCGTCTACGAGCAGTACTTC.